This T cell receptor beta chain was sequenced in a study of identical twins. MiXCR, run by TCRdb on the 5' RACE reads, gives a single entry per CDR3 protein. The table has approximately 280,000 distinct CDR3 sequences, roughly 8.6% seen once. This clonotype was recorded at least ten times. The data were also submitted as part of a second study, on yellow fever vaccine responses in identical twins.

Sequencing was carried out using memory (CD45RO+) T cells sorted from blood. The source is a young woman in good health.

CDR3: CASSFKTTRDTDTQYF. DNA for the CDR3: TGCGCCAGCAGCTTCAAGACAACGCGGGACACAGATACGCAGTATTTT. The chain employs TRBV5-1 and TRBJ2-3; perhaps TRBD2 as D (6 bases). CDR3 size: 16 residues. V lost 2 bases and J 2 bases, leaving 15 bases between the germline ends. Germline CDR1 reads SGHRS; CDR2 reads YFSETQ.